The rows below give T cell receptor beta chains drawn from one sample of a study of T-cell memory formation after mild COVID-19. Via MiXCR, TCRdb re-called the 5' RACE reads, giving one row per CDR3 protein. Of approximately 210,000 distinct CDR3 sequences in the sample, 27% were seen once. The specimen was PBMCs or a T cell subset sorted from them (not recorded which). The receptors here all came from an adult woman who had mild COVID-19 (a few samples of this study predate the infection). Cell type and time point are not known. CDR3s include the opening cysteine and the closing phenylalanine or tryptophan. D genes are given only for firm matches. Clone size is shown for a subset of rows, as once, few, many or a class of expanded clone.

v_call	clone_size	cdr3_length	j_call	d_call	cdr3_nt	cdr3_aa
TRBV24-1	.	15	TRBJ2-6	.	TGTGCCACCAGTGATTGGGGGTCTGGGGCCAACGTCCTGACTTTC	CATSDWGSGANVLTF
TRBV11-3	.	16	TRBJ2-3	TRBD2	TGTGCCAGCAGCTCCGGGACTAGCGGACGCACAGATACGCAGTATTTT	CASSSGTSGRTDTQYF
TRBV7-9	.	14	TRBJ2-1	.	TGTGCCAGCAGCGATCGGGTCCTTTTTGATGAGCAGTTCTTC	CASSDRVLFDEQFF
TRBV6-5	few	13	TRBJ1-1	.	TGTGCCAGCAGAGGGTCAGGGGACACTGAAGCTTTCTTT	CASRGSGDTEAFF
TRBV29-1	.	12	TRBJ2-5	.	TGCAGCGTTGGGAGCGTTATGGAGACCCAGTACTTC	CSVGSVMETQYF
TRBV5-4	.	13	TRBJ2-1	.	TGTGCCAGCAGCCCAGGGCCCGGGGATGAGCAGTTCTTC	CASSPGPGDEQFF
TRBV5-6	many	15	TRBJ1-6	.	TGTGCCAGCAGCCCCCGGGGGCGATCAAATTCACCCCTCCACTTT	CASSPRGRSNSPLHF
TRBV4-3	.	15	TRBJ2-1	TRBD1	TGCGCCAGCAGCCAAGATTCGGGACAGAACAATGAGCAGTTCTTC	CASSQDSGQNNEQFF
TRBV18	.	13	TRBJ2-5	TRBD1	TGTGCCAGCGCCGGGACAGCCCAAGAGACCCAGTACTTC	CASAGTAQETQYF
TRBV7-8	.	15	TRBJ2-1	TRBD2	TGTGCCAGCAGCTTAGAACTAGCGGGAACTCGTGAGCAGTTCTTC	CASSLELAGTREQFF
TRBV2	.	16	TRBJ1-3	.	TGTGCCAGCAGTGTACAGGCAGTAAGCTCTGGAAACACCATATATTTT	CASSVQAVSSGNTIYF
TRBV4-1	.	15	TRBJ2-1	.	TGCGCCAGCAGCCTTGGTCCTAGCTCCTACAATGAGCAGTTCTTC	CASSLGPSSYNEQFF
TRBV5-5	.	15	TRBJ1-5	.	TGTGCCAGCAGCTTGGACCCGTATAGCAATCAGCCCCAGCATTTT	CASSLDPYSNQPQHF
TRBV19	few	12	TRBJ1-6	.	TGTGCCAGTAACCAAGGATATTCACCCCTCCACTTT	CASNQGYSPLHF
TRBV9	.	17	TRBJ1-2	.	TGTGCCAGCAGCGAGGGGGGTGTGTCAACGGACGTATATGGCTACACCTTC	CASSEGGVSTDVYGYTF
TRBV6-5	few	15	TRBJ2-1	TRBD2	TGTGCCAGCAGCCAACTCGGGGGGTGGGACAATGAGCAGTTCTTC	CASSQLGGWDNEQFF
TRBV6-1	.	13	TRBJ2-2	.	TGTGCCAGCACATTAGCGCGAACCGGGGAGCTGTTTTTT	CASTLARTGELFF
TRBV2	few	15	TRBJ2-2	TRBD2	TGTGCCAGCCGCCGACTAGCGGGGGGGACCGGGGAGCTGTTTTTT	CASRRLAGGTGELFF
TRBV30	.	13	TRBJ1-1	.	TGTGCCTGGAGTGTGGTGGGAGGTACTGAAGCTTTCTTT	CAWSVVGGTEAFF
TRBV9	once	14	TRBJ2-1	.	TGTGCCAGCAGCGCTAGACAGGATTACAATGAGCAGTTCTTC	CASSARQDYNEQFF
TRBV20-1	few	13	TRBJ1-1	TRBD1	TGCAGTGCCCCCCAGGGGGGGAACACTGAAGCTTTCTTT	CSAPQGGNTEAFF
TRBV18	.	15	TRBJ2-7	.	TGTGCCAGCTCGTCCTCCCAGGATTCCCGCTACGAGCAGTACTTC	CASSSSQDSRYEQYF
TRBV29-1	few	17	TRBJ2-7	.	TGCAGCGTTGACGGAGGACCCGAATGGGCCCCTTATGGGGAGCAGTACTTC	CSVDGGPEWAPYGEQYF
TRBV15	.	14	TRBJ2-3	TRBD2	TGTGCCACCAGCAGAGTTCGGGAGGCAGATACGCAGTATTTT	CATSRVREADTQYF
TRBV29-1	many	13	TRBJ1-1	.	TGCAGCGTTGCCCCATCTCTCTACACTGAAGCTTTCTTT	CSVAPSLYTEAFF
TRBV5-1	many	14	TRBJ2-3	.	TGCGCCAGCAGCTTGGCGGGTGCGACAGATACGCAGTATTTT	CASSLAGATDTQYF
TRBV20-1	.	10	TRBJ1-2	.	TGCAGTGCTAGAGAGGCTGGCTACACCTTC	CSAREAGYTF
TRBV20-1	few	16	TRBJ1-1	TRBD1	TGCAGTGCTAGAGATCCTAGGACAGGGGGCTACACTGAAGCTTTCTTT	CSARDPRTGGYTEAFF
TRBV21-1	once	16	TRBJ2-7	.	TGTGCCAGCAGCGGCGGGGGGCTCAATTTTTACGACGAGCAGTACTTC	CASSGGGLNFYDEQYF
TRBV4-2	few	17	TRBJ2-7	.	TGTGCCAGCAGCCAAGACTCAGTGGGGCTGGGGGGCTACGAGCAGTACTTC	CASSQDSVGLGGYEQYF
TRBV6-6	.	15	TRBJ2-3	TRBD1	TGTGCCAGCAGACCCCCGGGACAGGGAACAGATACGCAGTATTTT	CASRPPGQGTDTQYF
TRBV27	.	14	TRBJ2-7	TRBD1	TGTGCCAGCACCTCCGGGACAGGGGCCTACGAGCAGTACTTC	CASTSGTGAYEQYF
TRBV23-1	few	19	TRBJ1-4	.	TGCGCCAGCAGTCACTCCTTCTTCAGGGTTCAGCGGTGGGGTGAAAAACTGTTTTTT	CASSHSFFRVQRWGEKLFF
TRBV29-1	.	14	TRBJ2-1	TRBD1	TGCAGCGTTGAGGAGGACAGGGGGATCTATGAGCAGTTCTTC	CSVEEDRGIYEQFF
TRBV6-1	few	16	TRBJ2-1	.	TGTGCCAGCAGTGAGGAGGCGTTCAGCTCCTACAATGAGCAGTTCTTC	CASSEEAFSSYNEQFF
TRBV6-1	.	14	TRBJ2-3	TRBD1	TGTGCCAGCAGGAAACAGGGGGCCGAAGATACGCAGTATTTT	CASRKQGAEDTQYF
TRBV25-1	few	17	TRBJ2-6	.	TGTGCCAGCAGTGATCTCTTTGGGGACTCTGGGGCCAACGTCCTGACTTTC	CASSDLFGDSGANVLTF
TRBV6-2/TRBV6-3	.	17	TRBJ1-1	.	TGTGCCAGCAGTTATCTCCACAGGACCTCCATGAACACTGAAGCTTTCTTT	CASSYLHRTSMNTEAFF
TRBV7-8	.	12	TRBJ1-2	.	TGTGCCAGCAGCTTGGAAGTGGGTGGCTACACCTTC	CASSLEVGGYTF
TRBV7-3	.	16	TRBJ2-2	TRBD1	TGTGCCAGCAGCTTTCTGGACAGGGCTCTCACCGGGGAGCTGTTTTTT	CASSFLDRALTGELFF
TRBV5-1	.	14	TRBJ2-7	.	TGCGCCAGCAGCTTGGCCTGGCAGACCTACGAGCAGTACTTC	CASSLAWQTYEQYF
TRBV5-1	.	16	TRBJ1-1	.	TGCGCCAGCAGCTTGGAGTGGCAGGGTGGGGACACTGAAGCTTTCTTT	CASSLEWQGGDTEAFF
TRBV4-1	once	17	TRBJ2-1	.	TGCGCCAGCAGCCAACACCCGACCAGTGCTAAGGGCAATGAGCAGTTCTTC	CASSQHPTSAKGNEQFF
TRBV24-1	.	12	TRBJ1-2	TRBD1	TGTGCCACCAGTGATTCCCGGACAGGGATATCCTTC	CATSDSRTGISF
TRBV25-1	few	11	TRBJ2-7	.	TGTGCCAGCAGTGAGGCCTTCGAGCAGTACTTC	CASSEAFEQYF
TRBV11-2	many	14	TRBJ2-7	TRBD1	TGTGCCAGCAGCCAGACAGGGGCGACCTACGAGCAGTACTTC	CASSQTGATYEQYF
TRBV4-2	.	14	TRBJ2-7	TRBD1	TGTGCCAGCAGGGTGACAGGGGGGACCTACGAGCAGTACTTC	CASRVTGGTYEQYF
TRBV24-1	few	14	TRBJ1-1	.	TGTGCCACCAGTGACTCGACTGACACCTCGAGAGCTTTCTTT	CATSDSTDTSRAFF
TRBV5-1	few	20	TRBJ2-3	.	TGCGCCAGCAGCTTATTTCTGGGGGTCCTGAGAGGGGGGAGCACAGATACGCAGTATTTT	CASSLFLGVLRGGSTDTQYF
TRBV20-1	.	14	TRBJ2-7	.	TGCAGTGCCAGAGGGGGGGATGGCTCCTACGAGCAGTACTTC	CSARGGDGSYEQYF
TRBV20-1	.	11	TRBJ1-1	.	TGCAGTGCTAGTAGGCAGTCTGAAGCTTTCTTT	CSASRQSEAFF
TRBV5-1	.	16	TRBJ2-3	TRBD2	TGCGCCAGCAGCTTGGGGGGACTAACTAGCACAGATACGCAGTATTTT	CASSLGGLTSTDTQYF
TRBV7-8	.	16	TRBJ2-2	.	TGTGCCAGCAGCATCTATCGGTTGCTTAGTCGCGGGGAGCTGTTTTTT	CASSIYRLLSRGELFF
TRBV6-5	once	13	TRBJ2-2	.	TGTGCCAGTCGACAGGCCAACACCGGGGAGCTGTTTTTT	CASRQANTGELFF
TRBV20-1	.	13	TRBJ2-2	.	TGCAGTGCTAGACTCGTGAACACCGGGGAGCTGTTTTTT	CSARLVNTGELFF
TRBV3-1	few	16	TRBJ2-1	TRBD2	TGTGCCAGCAGCCAACCGAGGGCTAGCGGGAGCGATGAGCAGTTCTTC	CASSQPRASGSDEQFF
TRBV18	.	16	TRBJ2-3	.	TGTGCCAGCTCACCACGATCCGGGTCCAGCACAGATACGCAGTATTTT	CASSPRSGSSTDTQYF
TRBV21-1	few	16	TRBJ2-2	.	TGTGCCAGCAGCAATACGGGGGGCTACAACACCGGGGAGCTGTTTTTT	CASSNTGGYNTGELFF
TRBV12-3/TRBV12-4	.	15	TRBJ2-7	TRBD1	TGTGCCAGCACCCCGGCGACAGGGGGCCTTACCGAGCAGTACTTC	CASTPATGGLTEQYF